The table lists the clone carrying this TCR beta chain with a few counts. The antigen is unknown. This record comes from a study of T-cell reconstitution after alpha-beta-depleted transplantation in children. General study findings and limits: T cells produced anew were the main source of T-cell counts and diversity one year after transplant. About two months after transplant, alpha-beta T cells reportedly came from several hundred expanded graft clones.

Germline CDR1 and CDR2: KGHSH and LQKENI. V was cut by 3 bases and J by 7 bases, with 19 bases left in between. This CDR3 is 16 amino acids long. TCRbeta library construction was performed incorporating unique molecular identifiers. TCRdb re-called the PCR reads with MiXCR, one entry per CDR3 protein. The table has approximately 500,000 distinct CDR3 sequences, over 9.5% seen once. This clonotype was sampled from a child younger than 10 with inherited bone marrow failure, due to receive a stem cell transplant. The rearrangement uses TRBV18 and TRBJ2-1, with D possibly being TRBD2 (5 bases). Material: PBMCs, obtained before TCRalphabeta/CD19-depleted stem cell transplant. CDR3 protein: CASSPSASGLGNEQFF. The CDR3 nucleotides are TGTGCCAGCTCACCTTCGGCGTCTGGACTGGGGAATGAGCAGTTCTTC.